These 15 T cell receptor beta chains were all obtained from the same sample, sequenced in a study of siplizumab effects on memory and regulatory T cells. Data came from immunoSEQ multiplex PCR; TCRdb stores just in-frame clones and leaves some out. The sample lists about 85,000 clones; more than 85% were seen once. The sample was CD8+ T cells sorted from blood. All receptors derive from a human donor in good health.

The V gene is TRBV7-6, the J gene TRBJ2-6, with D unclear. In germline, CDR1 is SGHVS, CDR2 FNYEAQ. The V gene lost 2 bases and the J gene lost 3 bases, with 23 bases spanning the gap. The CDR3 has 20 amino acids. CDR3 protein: CASSLIPPLQVEYGANVLTF. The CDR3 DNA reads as TGTGCCAGCAGCTTAATCCCCCCCCTGCAGGTGGAATATGGGGCCAACGTCCTGACTTTC.

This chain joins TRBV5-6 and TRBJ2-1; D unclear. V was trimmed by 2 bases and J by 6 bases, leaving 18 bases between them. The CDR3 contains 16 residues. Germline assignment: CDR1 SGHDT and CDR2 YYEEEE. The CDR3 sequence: CASSLMIRATGNEQFF. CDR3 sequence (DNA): TGTGCCAGCAGCTTAATGATACGGGCGACGGGCAATGAGCAGTTCTTC.

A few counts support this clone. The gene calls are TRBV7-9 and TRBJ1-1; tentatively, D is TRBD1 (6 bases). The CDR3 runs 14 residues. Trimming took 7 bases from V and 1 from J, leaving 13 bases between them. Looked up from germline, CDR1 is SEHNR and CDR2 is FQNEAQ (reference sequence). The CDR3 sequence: CASTTGAGNTEAFF. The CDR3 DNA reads TGTGCCAGCACAACGGGGGCAGGGAACACTGAAGCTTTCTTT.

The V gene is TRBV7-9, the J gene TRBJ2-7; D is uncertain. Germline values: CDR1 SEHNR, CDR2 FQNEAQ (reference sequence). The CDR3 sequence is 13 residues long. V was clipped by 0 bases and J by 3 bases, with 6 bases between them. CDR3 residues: CASSLAGVYEQYF. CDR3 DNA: TGTGCCAGCAGCTTAGCGGGTGTCTACGAGCAGTACTTC.

The CDR3 loop reads CASTTLMGSQETQYF. CDR3 nucleotide sequence: TGTGCCAGCACAACTCTAATGGGGTCTCAAGAGACCCAGTACTTC. The chain combines TRBV6-5 with TRBJ2-5, with D unclear. The CDR3 has 15 amino acids. Germline loops: CDR1 MNHEY, CDR2 SVGAGI. V gave up 7 bases and J gave up 2 bases, with 17 bases separating them.

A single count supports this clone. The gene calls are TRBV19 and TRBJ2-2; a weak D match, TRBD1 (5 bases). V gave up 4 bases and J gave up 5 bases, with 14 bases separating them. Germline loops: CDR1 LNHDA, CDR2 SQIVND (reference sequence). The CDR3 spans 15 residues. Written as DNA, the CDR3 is TGTGCCAGTAGTAGCCCCCAGGGTCGGACCGGGGAGCTGTTTTTT. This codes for CASSSPQGRTGELFF. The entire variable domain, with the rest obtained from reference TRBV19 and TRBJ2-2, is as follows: DGGITQSPKYLFRKEGQNVTLSCEQNLNHDAMYWYRQDPGQGLRLIYYSQIVNDFQKGDIAEGYSVSREKKESFPLTVTSAQKNPTAFYLCASSSPQGRTGELFFGEGSRLTVL.

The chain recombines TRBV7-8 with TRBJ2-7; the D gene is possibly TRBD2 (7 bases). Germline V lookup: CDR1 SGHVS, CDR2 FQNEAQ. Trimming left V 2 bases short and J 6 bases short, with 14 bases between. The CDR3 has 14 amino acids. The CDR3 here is CASSLLGGRGEQYF. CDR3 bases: TGTGCCAGCAGCTTATTGGGGGGGCGCGGCGAGCAGTACTTC.

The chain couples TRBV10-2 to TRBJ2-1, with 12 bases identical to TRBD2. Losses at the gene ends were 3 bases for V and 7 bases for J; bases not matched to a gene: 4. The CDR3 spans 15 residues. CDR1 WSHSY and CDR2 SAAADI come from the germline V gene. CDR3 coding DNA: TGCGCCAGCAGTGATAGGACTAGCGGGAAAAATGAGCAGTTCTTC. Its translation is CASSDRTSGKNEQFF.

CDR3 nucleotide sequence: TGTGCCAGCAGCAGGCAGGTCAGCTACGAGCAGTACTTC. Translating gives CASSRQVSYEQYF. The V and J genes are TRBV28 and TRBJ2-7; no firm D call. The V gene lost 6 bases and the J gene lost 3 bases, with 12 bases spanning the gap. There are 13 residues in the CDR3. Germline-derived CDR1 and CDR2 are MDHEN and SYDVKM.

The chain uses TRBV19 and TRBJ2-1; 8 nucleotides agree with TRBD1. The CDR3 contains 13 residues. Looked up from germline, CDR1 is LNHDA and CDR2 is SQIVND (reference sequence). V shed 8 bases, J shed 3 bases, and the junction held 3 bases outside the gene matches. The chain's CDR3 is CASAGTGYNEQFF. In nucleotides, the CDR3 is TGTGCCAGTGCCGGGACAGGCTACAATGAGCAGTTCTTC.

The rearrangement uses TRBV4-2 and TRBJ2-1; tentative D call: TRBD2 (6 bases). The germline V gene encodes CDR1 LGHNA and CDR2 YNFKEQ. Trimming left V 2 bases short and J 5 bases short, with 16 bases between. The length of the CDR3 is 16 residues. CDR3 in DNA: TGTGCCAGCAGCCAATCTAGTGGAGGGCCCAACAATGAGCAGTTCTTC. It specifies CASSQSSGGPNNEQFF.

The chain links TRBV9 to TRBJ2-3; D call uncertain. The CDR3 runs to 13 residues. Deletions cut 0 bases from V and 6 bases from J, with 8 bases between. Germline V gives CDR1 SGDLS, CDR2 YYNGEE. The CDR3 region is CASSVEAWDTQYF. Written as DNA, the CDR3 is TGTGCCAGCAGCGTAGAGGCTTGGGATACGCAGTATTTT.

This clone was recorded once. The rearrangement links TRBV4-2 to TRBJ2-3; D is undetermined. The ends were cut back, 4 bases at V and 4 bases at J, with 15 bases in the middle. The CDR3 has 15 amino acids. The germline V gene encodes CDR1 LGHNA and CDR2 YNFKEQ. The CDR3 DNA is TGTGCCAGCAGCCCTAAGGCTAGTATACCAGATACGCAGTATTTT. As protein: CASSPKASIPDTQYF.

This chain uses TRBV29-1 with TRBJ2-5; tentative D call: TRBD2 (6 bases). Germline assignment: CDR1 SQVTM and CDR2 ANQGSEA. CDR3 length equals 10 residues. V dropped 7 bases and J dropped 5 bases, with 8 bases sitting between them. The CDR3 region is CSAGGETQYF. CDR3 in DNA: TGCAGCGCCGGGGGTGAGACCCAGTACTTC.

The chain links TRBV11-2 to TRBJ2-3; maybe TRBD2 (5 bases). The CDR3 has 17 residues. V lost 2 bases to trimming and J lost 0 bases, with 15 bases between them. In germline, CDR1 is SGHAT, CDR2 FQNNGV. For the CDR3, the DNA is TGTGCCAGCAGCTTAATGCGGGCACAAGCCAGCACAGATACGCAGTATTTT. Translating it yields CASSLMRAQASTDTQYF. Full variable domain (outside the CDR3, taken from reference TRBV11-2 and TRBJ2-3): EAGVAQSPRYKIIEKRQSVAFWCNPISGHATLYWYQQILGQGPKLLIQFQNNGVVDDSQLPKDRFSAERLKGVDSTLKIQPAKLEDSAVYLCASSLMRAQASTDTQYFGPGTRLTVL.